This record concerns one T cell receptor beta chain sequence. Its matching antigen is unknown. Looked up from germline, CDR1 is MNHNS and CDR2 is SASEGT. Between the trimmed V and J ends, which lost 8 bases and 7 bases, there was a span of 3 bases. The CDR3 is 9 amino acids. These data belong to a study of shared clonotypes between healthy human individuals. Notes on the study in general: Clonotypes not shared had lower generation probabilities than those common to all four donors.

The authors divided CD4+ cells into CD45RA+ naive and CD45RA-negative memory subsets. Deep-level settings were used for running the assay. Assay used: immunoSEQ multiplex PCR; TCRdb lists only in-frame clones, some missing. The table records a few million clones, approximately 90% of them present only once. The specimen sequenced was naive CD4+ T cells from PBMCs. Subset given: CD45RA+ positively selected. This TCR derives from a man between 18 and 29 years old in good health. Some clones in this sample may be carry-over from other donors' samples. This chain links TRBV6-1 with TRBJ1-3; the D is unclear. CDR3: CASGNTIYF. The DNA for the CDR3 is TGTGCCAGCGGGAACACCATATATTTT.